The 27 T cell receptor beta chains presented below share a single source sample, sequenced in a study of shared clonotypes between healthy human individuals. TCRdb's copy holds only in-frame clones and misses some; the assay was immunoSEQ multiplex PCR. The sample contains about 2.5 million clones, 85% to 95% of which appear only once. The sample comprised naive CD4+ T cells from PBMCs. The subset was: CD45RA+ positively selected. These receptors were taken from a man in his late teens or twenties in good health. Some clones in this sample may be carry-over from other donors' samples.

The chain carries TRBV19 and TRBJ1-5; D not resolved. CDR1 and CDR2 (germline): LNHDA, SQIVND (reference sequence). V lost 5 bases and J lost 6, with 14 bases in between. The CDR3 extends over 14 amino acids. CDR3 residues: CASSRNTKGQPQHF. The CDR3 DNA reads TGTGCCAGTAGTCGTAATACAAAAGGTCAGCCCCAGCATTTT.

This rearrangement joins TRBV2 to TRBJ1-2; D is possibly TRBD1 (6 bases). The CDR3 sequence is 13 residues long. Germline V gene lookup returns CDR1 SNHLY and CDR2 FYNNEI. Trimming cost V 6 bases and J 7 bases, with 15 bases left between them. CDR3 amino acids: CASREEGGSGYTF. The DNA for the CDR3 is TGTGCCAGCAGAGAGGAGGGGGGAAGTGGCTACACCTTC.

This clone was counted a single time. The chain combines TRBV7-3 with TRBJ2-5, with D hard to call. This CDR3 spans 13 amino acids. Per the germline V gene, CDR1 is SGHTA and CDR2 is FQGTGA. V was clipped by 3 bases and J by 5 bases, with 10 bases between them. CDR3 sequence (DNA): TGTGCCAGCAGCTTCAATACCCAGGAGACCCAGTACTTC. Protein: CASSFNTQETQYF. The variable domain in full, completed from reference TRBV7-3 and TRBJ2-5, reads GAGVSQTPSNKVTEKGKYVELRCDPISGHTALYWYRQSLGQGPEFLIYFQGTGAADDSGLPNDRFFAVRPEGSVSTLKIQRTERGDSAVYLCASSFNTQETQYFGPGTRLLVL.

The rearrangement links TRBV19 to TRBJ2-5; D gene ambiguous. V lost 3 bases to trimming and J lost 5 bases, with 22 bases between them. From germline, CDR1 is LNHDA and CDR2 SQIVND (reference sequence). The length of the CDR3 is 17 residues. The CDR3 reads CASSIRWNGRAGETQYF. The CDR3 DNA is TGTGCCAGTAGTATTCGGTGGAACGGACGGGCCGGGGAGACCCAGTACTTC. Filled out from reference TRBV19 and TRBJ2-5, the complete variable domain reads DGGITQSPKYLFRKEGQNVTLSCEQNLNHDAMYWYRQDPGQGLRLIYYSQIVNDFQKGDIAEGYSVSREKKESFPLTVTSAQKNPTAFYLCASSIRWNGRAGETQYFGPGTRLLVL.

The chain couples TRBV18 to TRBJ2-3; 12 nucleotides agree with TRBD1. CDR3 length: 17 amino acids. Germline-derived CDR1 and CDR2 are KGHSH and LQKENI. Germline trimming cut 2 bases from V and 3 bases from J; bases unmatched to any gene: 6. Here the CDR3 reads CASSPFPGQGATDTQYF. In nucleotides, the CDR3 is TGTGCCAGCTCACCATTCCCGGGACAGGGGGCAACAGATACGCAGTATTTT.

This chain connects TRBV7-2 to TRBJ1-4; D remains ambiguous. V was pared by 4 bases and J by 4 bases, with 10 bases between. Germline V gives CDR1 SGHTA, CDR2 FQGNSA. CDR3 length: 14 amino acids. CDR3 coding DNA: TGTGCCAGCAGCTCCGGACGGAGTAATGAAAAACTGTTTTTT. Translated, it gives CASSSGRSNEKLFF.

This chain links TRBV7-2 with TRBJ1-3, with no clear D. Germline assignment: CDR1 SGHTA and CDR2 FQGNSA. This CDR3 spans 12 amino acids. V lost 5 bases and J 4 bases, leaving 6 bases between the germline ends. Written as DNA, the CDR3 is TGTGCCAGCAGCCAACAGGGAAACACCATATATTTT. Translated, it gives CASSQQGNTIYF.

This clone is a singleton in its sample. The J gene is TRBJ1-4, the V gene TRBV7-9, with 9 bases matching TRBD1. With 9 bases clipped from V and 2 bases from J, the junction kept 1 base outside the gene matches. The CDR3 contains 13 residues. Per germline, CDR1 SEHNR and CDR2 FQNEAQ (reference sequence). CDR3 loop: CASGQGTNEKLFF. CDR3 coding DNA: TGTGCCAGTGGACAGGGGACTAATGAAAAACTGTTTTTT.

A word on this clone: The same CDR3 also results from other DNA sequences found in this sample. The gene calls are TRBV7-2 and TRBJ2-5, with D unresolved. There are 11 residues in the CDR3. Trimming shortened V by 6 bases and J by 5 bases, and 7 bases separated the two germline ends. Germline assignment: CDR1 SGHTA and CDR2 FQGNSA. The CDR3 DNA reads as TGTGCCAGCAGTCCCAGGGAGACCCAGTACTTC. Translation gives CASSPRETQYF.

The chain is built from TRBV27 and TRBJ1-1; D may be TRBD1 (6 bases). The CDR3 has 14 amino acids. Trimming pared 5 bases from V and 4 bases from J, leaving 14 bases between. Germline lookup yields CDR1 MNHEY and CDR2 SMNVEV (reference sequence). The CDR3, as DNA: TGTGCCAGCAGTACGAGGAGGGGGGGCACTGAAGCTTTCTTT. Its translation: CASSTRRGGTEAFF.

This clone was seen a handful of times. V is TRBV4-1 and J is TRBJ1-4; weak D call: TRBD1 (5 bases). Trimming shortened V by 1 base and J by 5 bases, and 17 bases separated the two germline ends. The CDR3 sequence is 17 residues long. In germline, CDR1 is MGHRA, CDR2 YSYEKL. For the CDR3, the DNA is TGCGCCAGCAGCCAAGGTACACTGGGACTCACGAATGAAAAACTGTTTTTT. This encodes CASSQGTLGLTNEKLFF.

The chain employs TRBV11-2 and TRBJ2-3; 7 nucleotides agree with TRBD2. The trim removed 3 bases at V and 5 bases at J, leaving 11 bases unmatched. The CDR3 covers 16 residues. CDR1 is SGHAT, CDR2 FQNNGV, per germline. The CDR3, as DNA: TGTGCCAGCAGCTTTACCGGGGGGAAACGAGGAGATACGCAGTATTTT. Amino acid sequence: CASSFTGGKRGDTQYF.

The CDR3 here is CASSSQGGPGNTIYF. The DNA of the CDR3 is TGTGCCAGCAGTTCCCAGGGGGGTCCAGGAAACACCATATATTTT. The chain employs TRBV28 and TRBJ1-3; 7 bases align to TRBD1. There are 15 residues in the CDR3. CDR1 is MDHEN, CDR2 SYDVKM, per germline. With 4 bases clipped from V and 4 bases from J, the junction kept 7 bases outside the gene matches.

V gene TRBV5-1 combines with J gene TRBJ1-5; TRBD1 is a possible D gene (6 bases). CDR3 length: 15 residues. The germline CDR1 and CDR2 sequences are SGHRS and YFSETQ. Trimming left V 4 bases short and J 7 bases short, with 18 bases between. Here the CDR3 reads CASSPSPGAGQPQHF. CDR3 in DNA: TGCGCCAGCAGCCCCTCCCCGGGGGCAGGGCAGCCCCAGCATTTT.

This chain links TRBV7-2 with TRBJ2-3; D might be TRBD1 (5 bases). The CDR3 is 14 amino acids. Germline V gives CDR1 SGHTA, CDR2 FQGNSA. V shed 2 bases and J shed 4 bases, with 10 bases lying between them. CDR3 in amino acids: CASSLYRSADTQYF. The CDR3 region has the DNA TGTGCCAGCAGCTTATACAGGAGCGCAGATACGCAGTATTTT.

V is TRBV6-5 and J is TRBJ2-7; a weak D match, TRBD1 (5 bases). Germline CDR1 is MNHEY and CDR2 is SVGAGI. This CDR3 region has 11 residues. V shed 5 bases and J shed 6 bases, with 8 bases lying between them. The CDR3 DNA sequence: TGTGCCAGCAGTATGGGGCTCGAGCAGTACTTC. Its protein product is CASSMGLEQYF.

The chain's CDR3 is CASSVAGQFSAPYEQYF. The CDR3 DNA reads as TGTGCCAGCAGCGTAGCCGGGCAGTTCTCCGCCCCCTACGAGCAGTACTTC. This chain links TRBV9 with TRBJ2-7, with D hard to call. Trimming removed 0 bases at V and 2 bases at J, with 18 bases between. CDR1 SGDLS and CDR2 YYNGEE come from the germline V gene. This CDR3 is 17 amino acids long.

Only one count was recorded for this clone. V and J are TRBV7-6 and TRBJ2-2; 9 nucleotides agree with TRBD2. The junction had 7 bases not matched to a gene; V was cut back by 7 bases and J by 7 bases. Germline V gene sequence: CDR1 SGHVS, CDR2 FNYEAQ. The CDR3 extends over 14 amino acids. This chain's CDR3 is CASKPGLAFGELFF. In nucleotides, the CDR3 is TGTGCCAGCAAACCGGGACTAGCCTTCGGGGAGCTGTTTTTT.

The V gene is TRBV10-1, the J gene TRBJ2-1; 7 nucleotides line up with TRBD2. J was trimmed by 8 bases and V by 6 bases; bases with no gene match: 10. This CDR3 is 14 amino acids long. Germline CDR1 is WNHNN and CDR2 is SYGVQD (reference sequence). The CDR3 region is CASRGGDRGDEQFF. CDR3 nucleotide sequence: TGCGCCAGCAGGGGGGGGGACCGGGGAGATGAGCAGTTCTTC.

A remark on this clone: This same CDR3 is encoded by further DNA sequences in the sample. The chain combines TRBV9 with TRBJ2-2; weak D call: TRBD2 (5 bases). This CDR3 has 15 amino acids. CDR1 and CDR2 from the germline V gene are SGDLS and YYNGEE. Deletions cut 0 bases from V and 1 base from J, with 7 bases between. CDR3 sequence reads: CASSVGSGNTGELFF. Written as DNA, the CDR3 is TGTGCCAGCAGCGTAGGAAGCGGGAACACCGGGGAGCTGTTTTTT.

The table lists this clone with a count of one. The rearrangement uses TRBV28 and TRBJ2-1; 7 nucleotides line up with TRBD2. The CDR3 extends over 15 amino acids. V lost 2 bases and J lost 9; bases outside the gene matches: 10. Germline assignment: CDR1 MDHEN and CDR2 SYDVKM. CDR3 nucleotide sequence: TGTGCCAGCAGTTTAAGGGACTACGCCCATCGTGAGCAGTTCTTC. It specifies CASSLRDYAHREQFF.

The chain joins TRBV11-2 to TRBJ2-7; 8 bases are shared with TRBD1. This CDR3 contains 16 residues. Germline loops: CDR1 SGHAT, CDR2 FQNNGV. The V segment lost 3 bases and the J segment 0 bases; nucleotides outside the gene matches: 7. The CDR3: CASSFPGQALSYEQYF. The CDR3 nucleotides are TGTGCCAGCAGCTTCCCGGGACAGGCACTCTCCTACGAGCAGTACTTC.

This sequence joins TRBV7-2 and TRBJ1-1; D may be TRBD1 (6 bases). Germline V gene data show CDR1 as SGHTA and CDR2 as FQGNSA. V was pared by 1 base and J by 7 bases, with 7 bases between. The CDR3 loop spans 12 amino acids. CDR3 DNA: TGTGCCAGCAGCTTAGGGACAGATGAAGCTTTCTTT. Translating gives CASSLGTDEAFF. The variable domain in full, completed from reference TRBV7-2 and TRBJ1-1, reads GAGVSQSPSNKVTEKGKDVELRCDPISGHTALYWYRQSLGQGLEFLIYFQGNSAPDKSGLPSDRFSAERTGGSVSTLTIQRTQQEDSAVYLCASSLGTDEAFFGQGTRLTVV.

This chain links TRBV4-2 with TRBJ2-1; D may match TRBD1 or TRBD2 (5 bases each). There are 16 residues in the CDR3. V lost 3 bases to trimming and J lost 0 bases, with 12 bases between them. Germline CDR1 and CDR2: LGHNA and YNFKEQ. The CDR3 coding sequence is TGTGCCAGCAGCCAGCCCACTAGGGGCTCCTACAATGAGCAGTTCTTC. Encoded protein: CASSQPTRGSYNEQFF.

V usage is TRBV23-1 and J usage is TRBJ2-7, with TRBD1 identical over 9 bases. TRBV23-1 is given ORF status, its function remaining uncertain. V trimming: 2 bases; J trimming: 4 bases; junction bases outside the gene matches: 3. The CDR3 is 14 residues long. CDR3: CASSQRDRAYEQYF. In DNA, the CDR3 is TGCGCCAGCAGTCAAAGGGACAGGGCTTACGAGCAGTACTTC.

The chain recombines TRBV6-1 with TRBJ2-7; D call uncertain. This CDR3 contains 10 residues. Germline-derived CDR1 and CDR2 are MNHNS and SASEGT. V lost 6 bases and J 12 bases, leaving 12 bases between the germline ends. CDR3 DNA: TGTGCCAGCAGAGGCCCCCCGTGGTACTTC. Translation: CASRGPPWYF.

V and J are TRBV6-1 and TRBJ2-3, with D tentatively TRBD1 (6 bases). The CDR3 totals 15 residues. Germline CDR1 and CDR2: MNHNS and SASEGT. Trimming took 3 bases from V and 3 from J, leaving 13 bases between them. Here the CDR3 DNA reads TGTGCCAGCAGTGACGGACAGTTGAGGACAGATACGCAGTATTTT. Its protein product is CASSDGQLRTDTQYF.